This T cell receptor beta chain was captured by sequencing in a study of T cell responses to AZD1222 COVID-19 vaccine. Across the study: Both about-4-week and about-12-week second-dose recipients were combined.

A note on this clone: Its target is not known.

This CDR3 has 12 amino acids. V lost 1 base to trimming and J lost 8 bases, with 8 bases between them. From germline, CDR1 is LGHDT and CDR2 YNNKEL (reference sequence). Data came from immunoSEQ multiplex PCR; TCRdb stores just in-frame clones and leaves some out. The repertoire includes some 140,000 clones, around 93% of them detected once, and 2.8% sits in the top ten. Study-wide results and caveats: Clonal diversity may have been underestimated in mostly white British donors. Spike-spanning, vaccine-associated CD4 TCRs were dominant at 160-218 and 743-854. Spike-specific TCRs gained breadth and depth after people received two AZD1222 doses.

The chain joins TRBV3-1 (or the pseudogene TRBV3-2) to TRBJ1-1; D is uncertain. The sequencing used peripheral blood, collected on day 0 of AZD1222 vaccination. The TCR comes from an adult in good health. The CDR3 here is CASSQGKAEAFF. The CDR3 bases are TGTGCCAGCAGCCAAGGGAAGGCCGAAGCTTTCTTT.